Below, 3 T cell receptor beta chains from the same sample are listed, as sequenced in a study of tumor-infiltrating lymphocytes in primary liver carcinoma. Making TCR beta cDNA involved roughly 0.55 ug total RNA and a constant-region primer. Three nested multiplex PCR rounds of slightly modified ARM-PCR generated TCR beta libraries. TRBV1-TRBV30 forward primers and a C-beta reverse primer were used in the first two PCR rounds, which each ran for around 10 cycles. From the multiplex PCR reads, TCRdb called clonotypes with MiXCR, one entry per CDR3 protein. The data hold about 120,000 distinct CDR3 sequences, with nearly 70% observed a single time. From approximately 20-30 mg of unsorted bulk tissue, DNA and RNA were co-extracted together. The specimen sequenced was tumor-adjacent normal liver tissue. The receptors were sampled from a woman aged 55 to 70 with primary liver carcinoma and hepatitis B virus infection.

As concerns this clonotype: The germline gene is not matched at one end of the junction; a read error may be the cause. The rearrangement joins TRBV6-1 to TRBJ1-5, with D maybe TRBD1 (5 bases). Germline CDR1 reads MNHNS; CDR2 reads SASEGT. The length of the CDR3 is 16 residues. The CDR3 loop is CASSAKGKYSNQPQHF. The CDR3 DNA follows: TGTGCTAGCAGTGCCAAGGGGAAATATAGCAATCAGCCCCAGCATTTT.

Comments on this clonotype: At one end, the junction sequence differs from germline, possibly due to a read error. The genes are TRBV5-4 and TRBJ2-7; D is possibly TRBD1 (5 bases). The CDR3 is made up of 13 amino acids. Germline V lookup: CDR1 SGHNT, CDR2 YYREEE (reference sequence). The CDR3 sequence is CASSSDTANEQYF. Written as DNA, the CDR3 is TGCGCCAGCAGCTCGGACACGGCGAACGAGCAGTACTTC.

The CDR3 loop reads CASSLGPGANSTLHF. The CDR3 coding sequence is TGTGCCAGCAGCTTAGGCCCGGGGGCCAATTCAACTCTCCACTTT. The chain recombines TRBV11-2 with TRBJ1-6, with D possibly being TRBD1 (6 bases). Germline V gene sequence: CDR1 SGHAT, CDR2 FQNNGV. The CDR3 runs to 15 residues. V lost 1 base and J lost 16, with 20 bases in between.